This T cell receptor (beta chain) was recorded in a study of T cell changes during pregnancy in multiple sclerosis. A note on this clone: A junction boundary mismatches the germline segment, possibly from a read error.

The CDR3 has 16 residues. CDR1 is LGHNA, CDR2 YNFKEQ, per germline. Clones were read by immunoSEQ multiplex PCR, and TCRdb kept only the in-frame ones, dropping some. The data hold tens of thousands of clones, with roughly 93% observed a single time. The origin of this receptor is a female donor with multiple sclerosis, enrolled in a pregnancy study. The sequencing here drew on peripheral blood, taken in the first trimester of pregnancy. This sequence joins TRBV4-2 and TRBJ2-3, with TRBD1 matching 8 bases. The CDR3 bases are TGTGCCAGTAGCCAAGATAGGCAGGGGGCGTACGATACGCAGTATTTT. It is translated as CASSQDRQGAYDTQYF.